This entry concerns a single T cell receptor (beta chain). No antigen is known for it. The study ran its PCR with 60 Vbeta and 13 Jbeta primers. Data came from immunoSEQ multiplex PCR; TCRdb stores just in-frame clones and leaves some out. This sample has around 100,000 clones, with 76% found just once. The CDR3 has 13 amino acids. In germline, CDR1 is MGHDK, CDR2 SYGVNS. Deletions cut 6 bases from V and 0 bases from J, with 8 bases between. The sample is drawn from a study of cytomegalovirus exposure and HLA in healthy donors. Study information: HLA-typed donors were the source of around 77 million unique TCRs held in an early data release.

General study results and limits: Reportedly, HLA-A and HLA-B alleles of most subjects were accurately predicted from TCR beta.

This chain joins TRBV25-1 and TRBJ1-1; no clear D gene. The clonotype originates from a woman between 18 and 29 years old in good health and CMV-seropositive. The sample consisted of PBMCs. The CDR3 DNA reads TGTGCCAGCAGATACGGTATGAACACTGAAGCTTTCTTT. The encoded protein is CASRYGMNTEAFF.